Below, 32 T cell receptor beta chains from the same sample are listed, as sequenced in a study of PD-L1 blockade in urothelial cancer. Libraries were prepared by immunoSEQ multiplex PCR; TCRdb keeps only in-frame clonotypes and omits some of them. The table shows over 100,000 clones, with approximately 89% occurring only once. Time point reported: peripheral blood 6 weeks after treatment start. The sequenced sample was PBMCs, obtained around atezolizumab (anti-PD-L1) treatment. Source of these receptors: a man in his 60s with urothelial cancer.

V gene TRBV4-2 combines with J gene TRBJ1-4; D unresolved. This CDR3 contains 17 residues. Trimming removed 2 bases at V and 6 bases at J, with 19 bases between. CDR1 is LGHNA, CDR2 YNFKEQ, per germline. The CDR3 sequence: CASSQSFPVTPYEKLFF. CDR3 coding DNA: TGTGCCAGCAGCCAATCGTTCCCGGTTACTCCCTATGAAAAACTGTTTTTT.

The CDR3 sequence: CASSRTREETQYF. DNA for the CDR3: TGCGCCAGCAGCCGGACTAGAGAAGAGACCCAGTACTTC. The chain joins TRBV5-1 to TRBJ2-5, with 7 bases aligning to TRBD2. The CDR3 runs to 13 residues. After removal of 4 bases from V and 3 bases from J, the junction contained 3 bases not matched to a gene. CDR1 and CDR2 (germline): SGHRS, YFSETQ.

V is TRBV5-4 and J is TRBJ2-2; 9 bases are a match to TRBD2. This CDR3 is 16 amino acids long. The germline CDR1 and CDR2 sequences are SGHNT and YYREEE (reference sequence). Trimming cost V 5 bases and J 1 base; bases outside gene matches: 6. The DNA of the CDR3 is TGTGCCAGCAGGGGAGGACTAGCGCAGAACACCGGGGAGCTGTTTTTT. It is translated as CASRGGLAQNTGELFF.

This chain joins TRBV5-5 and TRBJ1-3; tentatively, D is TRBD1 (6 bases). This CDR3 contains 17 residues. Per the germline V gene, CDR1 is SGHKS and CDR2 is YYEKEE (reference sequence). The V gene lost 0 bases and the J gene lost 2 bases, with 15 bases spanning the gap. The CDR3 bases are TGTGCCAGCAGCTTGGATTTCGGCAGGGGTGCTGGAAACACCATATATTTT. Residues: CASSLDFGRGAGNTIYF. The whole variable domain, remainder taken from reference TRBV5-5 and TRBJ1-3, is DAGVTQSPTHLIKTRGQQVTLRCSPISGHKSVSWYQQVLGQGPQFIFQYYEKEERGRGNFPDRFSARQFPNYSSELNVNALLLGDSALYLCASSLDFGRGAGNTIYFGEGSWLTVV.

The V and J genes are TRBV5-4 and TRBJ2-7; D remains unclear. This CDR3 comprises 16 residues. V was trimmed by 1 base and J by 5 bases, leaving 19 bases between them. CDR1 and CDR2 (germline): SGHNT, YYREEE (reference sequence). CDR3 coding DNA: TGTGCCAGCAGCTTGCGGGTCGGTCAGCGCAGCGACGAGCAGTACTTC. Protein product: CASSLRVGQRSDEQYF. The full variable domain, in which reference TRBV5-4 and TRBJ2-7 provide the parts outside the CDR3, is ETGVTQSPTHLIKTRGQQVTLRCSSQSGHNTVSWYQQALGQGPQFIFQYYREEENGRGNFPPRFSGLQFPNYSSELNVNALELDDSALYLCASSLRVGQRSDEQYFGPGTRLTVT.

The chain recombines TRBV7-2 with TRBJ1-2; D possibly corresponds to TRBD1 (5 bases). The V and J ends lost 0 bases and 4 bases respectively, with 15 bases between them. This CDR3 contains 16 residues. Per the germline V gene, CDR1 is SGHTA and CDR2 is FQGNSA. CDR3 sequence: CASSLALGRAIYGYTF. DNA of the CDR3: TGTGCCAGCAGCTTAGCGCTGGGGCGTGCGATCTATGGCTACACCTTC.

V is TRBV9 and J is TRBJ2-3, with D hard to call. Trimming left V 0 bases short and J 0 bases short, with 5 bases between. The CDR3 has 14 residues. The germline V gene has CDR1 SGDLS and CDR2 YYNGEE. The CDR3 protein is CASSVATSTDTQYF. CDR3 DNA: TGTGCCAGCAGCGTAGCGACTAGCACAGATACGCAGTATTTT.

There are a few counts of this clone. This CDR3 is also generated by other DNA sequences in the sample. The chain recombines TRBV29-1 with TRBJ1-1; 9 positions match TRBD1. The germline V gene encodes CDR1 SQVTM and CDR2 ANQGSEA. Germline trimming cut 1 base from V and 5 bases from J; bases unmatched to any gene: 2. The CDR3 runs to 13 residues. The CDR3, as DNA: TGCAGCGTTGAAGGGGACAGGGATACTGAAGCTTTCTTT. This codes for CSVEGDRDTEAFF.

The chain couples TRBV5-1 to TRBJ1-2, with D perhaps TRBD1 (6 bases). The V end was cut by 4 bases, the J end by 0 bases, with 10 bases between. From germline, CDR1 is SGHRS and CDR2 YFSETQ. The CDR3 spans 14 residues. The CDR3 loop reads CASSEGHSNYGYTF. CDR3 nucleotides: TGCGCCAGCAGCGAGGGACACTCTAACTATGGCTACACCTTC.

The chain couples TRBV19 to TRBJ1-5; TRBD1 is a possible D gene (6 bases). Germline CDR1 LNHDA, CDR2 SQIVND (reference sequence). Trimming pared 6 bases from V and 4 bases from J, leaving 22 bases between. CDR3 length equals 17 residues. DNA for the CDR3: TGTGCCAGTAGCTTTAGCCAGGGGTCGTGGGGGAATCAGCCCCAGCATTTT. Translated, it gives CASSFSQGSWGNQPQHF.

The rearrangement uses TRBV6-5 and TRBJ2-7; 9 nucleotides line up with TRBD1. The germline gives CDR1 MNHEY, CDR2 SVGAGI. The CDR3 loop spans 16 amino acids. J was trimmed by 9 bases and V by 2 bases; bases with no gene match: 14. Here the CDR3 DNA reads TGTGCCAGCAGTTACGCACCGGTAGGGACAGGGTTTGCGCAGTACTTC. Translated: CASSYAPVGTGFAQYF.

The V and J genes are TRBV5-1 and TRBJ2-3; 9 bases fit TRBD1. Germline trimming cut 4 bases from V and 1 base from J; bases unmatched to any gene: 4. The CDR3 loop spans 15 amino acids. Per the germline V gene, CDR1 is SGHRS and CDR2 is YFSETQ. In nucleotides, the CDR3 is TGCGCCAGCAGCGCACAGGGGGCGGGCACAGATACGCAGTATTTT. Residues: CASSAQGAGTDTQYF.

The J gene is TRBJ2-1, the V gene TRBV27; 11 bases line up with TRBD2. The trim removed 6 bases at V and 7 bases at J, leaving 11 bases unmatched. Germline CDR1 and CDR2: MNHEY and SMNVEV (reference sequence). This CDR3 comprises 16 residues. The CDR3 sequence is CASRRLAGSPTNEQFF. The CDR3 DNA reads TGTGCCAGCAGAAGACTAGCGGGATCACCAACAAATGAGCAGTTCTTC.

This sequence joins TRBV2 and TRBJ1-6, with D perhaps matching TRBD1 (6 bases). V dropped 7 bases and J dropped 6 bases, with 19 bases sitting between them. The CDR3 covers 16 residues. Germline V gene sequence: CDR1 SNHLY, CDR2 FYNNEI. The CDR3 spells CASNDRQEALNSPLHF. In DNA form, the CDR3 reads TGTGCCAGCAACGACAGACAGGAAGCACTTAATTCACCCCTCCACTTT.

This sequence joins TRBV5-5 and TRBJ1-2, with 9 bases lining up with TRBD1. CDR3 size: 16 residues. Germline assignment: CDR1 SGHKS and CDR2 YYEKEE (reference sequence). Losses at the gene ends were 5 bases for V and 0 bases for J; bases not matched to a gene: 8. CDR3 residues: CASSTTGGNPNYGYTF. The CDR3 DNA is TGTGCCAGCAGTACGACAGGGGGAAACCCTAACTATGGCTACACCTTC.

A few counts support this clone. This chain connects TRBV10-3 to TRBJ1-2; D perhaps matches TRBD1 (6 bases). Germline V gives CDR1 ENHRY, CDR2 SYGVKD. V shed 0 bases and J shed 5 bases, with 13 bases lying between them. The CDR3 consists of 15 residues. CDR3 coding DNA: TGTGCCATCAGTGAGTCGGGTAGGACAGAATATGGCTACACCTTC. It codes for CAISESGRTEYGYTF.

The rearrangement joins TRBV11-2 to TRBJ1-1; D remains unclear. Germline lookup yields CDR1 SGHAT and CDR2 FQNNGV. The CDR3 is made up of 12 amino acids. V lost 0 bases and J lost 10, with 9 bases in between. CDR3 in amino acids: CASSLDRGLAFF. The CDR3 DNA reads TGTGCCAGCAGCTTAGATCGAGGGCTAGCTTTCTTT.

The chain combines TRBV28 with TRBJ1-3; D may be TRBD1 (5 bases). Trimming stripped 2 bases from V and 3 bases from J, with 11 bases between. The germline CDR1 and CDR2 sequences are MDHEN and SYDVKM. The CDR3 extends over 15 amino acids. The CDR3 region has the DNA TGTGCCAGCAGTTTAGGTCAGGGATTTGGAAACACCATATATTTT. It codes for CASSLGQGFGNTIYF.

The V gene is TRBV4-3, the J gene TRBJ2-7, with 7 bases fitting TRBD1. Germline CDR1 and CDR2: LGHNA and YSLEER. The CDR3 consists of 15 residues. Unmatched junction bases numbered 6, after V lost 0 bases and J lost 4 bases. The CDR3: CASSQDFGTAYEQYF. CDR3 nucleotide sequence: TGCGCCAGCAGCCAAGACTTCGGGACAGCTTACGAGCAGTACTTC.

This chain joins TRBV4-2 and TRBJ2-7; D may be TRBD1 (6 bases). V dropped 4 bases and J dropped 4 bases, with 23 bases sitting between them. The CDR3 is 17 residues long. Germline V lookup: CDR1 LGHNA, CDR2 YNFKEQ. CDR3 loop: CASSPDTTQGRSYEQYF. As DNA, the CDR3 is TGTGCCAGCAGCCCAGATACTACACAGGGACGATCTTACGAGCAGTACTTC.

The rearrangement links TRBV4-2 to TRBJ2-2; 14 bases align to TRBD2. Germline V gene data show CDR1 as LGHNA and CDR2 as YNFKEQ. The CDR3 is 17 amino acids. V lost 4 bases, J lost 2 bases, and 3 bases stayed unmatched. CDR3 bases: TGTGCCAGCAGCCGGGGACTAGCGGGGGTCAACACCGGGGAGCTGTTTTTT. This sequence encodes CASSRGLAGVNTGELFF.

This chain links TRBV9 with TRBJ1-2; 9 positions match TRBD1. CDR3 size: 13 residues. Losses at the gene ends were 3 bases for V and 6 bases for J; bases not matched to a gene: 3. The V gene's germline CDR1 is SGDLS and CDR2 YYNGEE. The CDR3 here is CASSGTGEHGYTF. The CDR3 DNA reads as TGTGCCAGCAGCGGGACAGGGGAACATGGCTACACCTTC.

The chain couples TRBV29-1 to TRBJ2-3; 15 bases align to TRBD2. In germline, CDR1 is SQVTM, CDR2 ANQGSEA. After removal of 4 bases from V and 6 bases from J, the junction contained 11 bases not matched to a gene. The CDR3 is made up of 17 amino acids. CDR3 sequence reads: CSVGGLAGGPPLDTQYF. The CDR3 DNA follows: TGCAGCGTTGGCGGACTAGCGGGAGGGCCACCCTTGGATACGCAGTATTTT.

In regard to this clone: This same CDR3 is encoded by further DNA sequences in the sample. The V gene is TRBV7-3, the J gene TRBJ2-1; 9 bases align to TRBD2. V shed 1 base and J 2 bases; nucleotides not matched to a gene: 0. The CDR3 is 15 residues long. Germline CDR1 reads SGHTA; CDR2 reads FQGTGA. DNA of the CDR3: TGTGCCAGCAGCTTAAGCGGGGGGGCCTACAATGAGCAGTTCTTC. This gives the protein CASSLSGGAYNEQFF.

The chain is built from TRBV2 and TRBJ2-3; D is perhaps TRBD1 (6 bases). CDR1 and CDR2 (germline): SNHLY, FYNNEI. This CDR3 is built from 12 residues. Trimming pared 8 bases from V and 4 bases from J, leaving 10 bases between. DNA of the CDR3: TGTGCCAGCCGTCGGACAGCAGATACGCAGTATTTT. Residues: CASRRTADTQYF.

This rearrangement joins TRBV9 to TRBJ2-7, with D possibly matching TRBD2 (5 bases). This CDR3 is 15 amino acids long. Germline values: CDR1 SGDLS, CDR2 YYNGEE. Deletions cut 0 bases from V and 3 bases from J, with 13 bases between. The CDR3 DNA reads as TGTGCCAGCAGCGTAGCAGCCAGCGGAGTCTACGAGCAGTACTTC. Translation gives CASSVAASGVYEQYF.

This sequence joins TRBV11-3 and TRBJ2-1, with D perhaps TRBD2 (5 bases). The CDR3 loop spans 16 amino acids. In germline, CDR1 is SGHNT, CDR2 YENEEA. V lost 5 bases, J lost 4 bases, and 18 bases lay in between. The DNA of the CDR3 is TGTGCCAGCAGCCCCGGACTGGCCATACCTTACAATGAGCAGTTCTTC. This sequence encodes CASSPGLAIPYNEQFF.

V usage is TRBV28 and J usage is TRBJ2-5; D gene ambiguous. The CDR3 covers 11 residues. The V gene lost 3 bases and the J gene lost 5 bases, with 4 bases spanning the gap. Germline V gene lookup returns CDR1 MDHEN and CDR2 SYDVKM. CDR3 DNA sequence: TGTGCCAGCAGTTTTCGTGAGACCCAGTACTTC. Translating gives CASSFRETQYF.

This chain links TRBV2 with TRBJ2-5; perhaps TRBD2 as D (7 bases). The germline V gene has CDR1 SNHLY and CDR2 FYNNEI. V was shortened by 4 bases and J by 5 bases, with 14 bases between the two germline ends. The CDR3 extends over 14 amino acids. Written as DNA, the CDR3 is TGTGCCAGCAGTGCGCGGGGGCGCGGGGAGACCCAGTACTTC. Its protein is CASSARGRGETQYF.

The chain couples TRBV6-5 to TRBJ1-2; D is perhaps TRBD1 (6 bases). The CDR3 consists of 15 residues. The germline V gene has CDR1 MNHEY and CDR2 SVGAGI. The germline V and J ends were trimmed by 0 bases and 4 bases, with 12 bases remaining between them. The CDR3 loop is CASSYSAGAGYGYTF. CDR3 DNA sequence: TGTGCCAGCAGTTACTCGGCAGGGGCGGGCTATGGCTACACCTTC.

V and J are TRBV5-1 and TRBJ1-3; D is unresolved. The CDR3 totals 15 residues. From germline, CDR1 is SGHRS and CDR2 YFSETQ. V was cut by 4 bases and J by 0 bases, with 11 bases left in between. CDR3 amino acids: CASSAVGVSGNTIYF. In DNA form, the CDR3 reads TGCGCCAGCAGCGCCGTAGGAGTCTCTGGAAACACCATATATTTT.

J is TRBJ2-7 and V is TRBV6-1; D is perhaps TRBD2 (5 bases). Germline-derived CDR1 and CDR2 are MNHNS and SASEGT. This CDR3 has 13 amino acids. With 8 bases removed from V and 2 bases from J, the gap between germline ends came to 13 bases. The CDR3 region is CASGVRETYEQYF. The CDR3 nucleotides read TGTGCCAGCGGGGTAAGGGAGACCTACGAGCAGTACTTC.